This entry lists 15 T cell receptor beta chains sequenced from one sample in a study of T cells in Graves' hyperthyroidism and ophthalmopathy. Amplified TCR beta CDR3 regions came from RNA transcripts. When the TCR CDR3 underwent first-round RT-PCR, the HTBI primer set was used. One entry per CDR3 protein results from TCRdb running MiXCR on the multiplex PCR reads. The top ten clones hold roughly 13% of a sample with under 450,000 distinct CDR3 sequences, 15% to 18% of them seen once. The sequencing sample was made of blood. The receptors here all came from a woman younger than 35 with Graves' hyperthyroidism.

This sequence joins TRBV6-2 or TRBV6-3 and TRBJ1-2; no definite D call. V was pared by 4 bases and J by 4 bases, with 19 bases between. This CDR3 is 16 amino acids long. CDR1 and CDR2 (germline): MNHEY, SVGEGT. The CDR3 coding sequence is TGTGCCAGCAGTTCCCACCTTTTGAAGGAAGGCTATGGCTACACCTTC. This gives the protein CASSSHLLKEGYGYTF.

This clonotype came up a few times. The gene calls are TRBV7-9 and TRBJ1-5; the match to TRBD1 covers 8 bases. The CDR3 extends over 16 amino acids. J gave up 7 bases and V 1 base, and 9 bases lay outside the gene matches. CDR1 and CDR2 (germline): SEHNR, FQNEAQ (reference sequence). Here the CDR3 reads CASSLVSAGGTQPQHF. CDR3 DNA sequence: TGTGCCAGCAGCTTAGTTTCGGCAGGGGGCACGCAGCCCCAGCATTTT.

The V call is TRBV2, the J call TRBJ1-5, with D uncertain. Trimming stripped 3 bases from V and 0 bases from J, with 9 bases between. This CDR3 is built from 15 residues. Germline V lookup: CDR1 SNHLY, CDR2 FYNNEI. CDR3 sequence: CASSDQIYSNQPQHF. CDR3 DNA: TGTGCCAGCAGTGATCAGATTTATAGCAATCAGCCCCAGCATTTT.

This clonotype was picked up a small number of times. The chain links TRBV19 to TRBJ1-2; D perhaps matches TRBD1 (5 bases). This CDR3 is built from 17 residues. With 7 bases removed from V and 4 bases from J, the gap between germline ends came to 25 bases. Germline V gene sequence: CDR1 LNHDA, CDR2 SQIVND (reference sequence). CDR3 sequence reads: CASTPSRGHASGYGYTF. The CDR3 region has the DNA TGTGCCAGTACTCCTAGCCGGGGCCACGCTTCAGGCTATGGCTACACCTTC.

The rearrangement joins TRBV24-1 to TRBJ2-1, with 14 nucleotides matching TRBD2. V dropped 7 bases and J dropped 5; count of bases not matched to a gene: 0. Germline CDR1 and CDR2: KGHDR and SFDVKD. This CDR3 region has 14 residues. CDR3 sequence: CATRGLAGDNEQFF. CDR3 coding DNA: TGTGCCACCAGGGGACTAGCGGGGGACAATGAGCAGTTCTTC.

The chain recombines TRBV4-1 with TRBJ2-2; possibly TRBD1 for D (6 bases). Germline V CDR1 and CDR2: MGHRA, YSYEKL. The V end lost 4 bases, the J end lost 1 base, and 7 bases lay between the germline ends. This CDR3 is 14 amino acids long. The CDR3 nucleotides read TGCGCCAGCAGCCCACAGGGGAACACCGGGGAGCTGTTTTTT. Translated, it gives CASSPQGNTGELFF.

The CDR3 protein is CASSEVGTAGNQPQHF. CDR3 coding DNA: TGTGCCAGCAGTGAAGTGGGGACAGCGGGCAATCAGCCCCAGCATTTT. The chain is built from TRBV2 and TRBJ1-5, with 7 bases identical to TRBD1. This CDR3 spans 16 amino acids. CDR1 is SNHLY and CDR2 is FYNNEI in the germline V gene. V was pared by 1 base and J by 2 bases, with 5 bases of the junction left unmatched.

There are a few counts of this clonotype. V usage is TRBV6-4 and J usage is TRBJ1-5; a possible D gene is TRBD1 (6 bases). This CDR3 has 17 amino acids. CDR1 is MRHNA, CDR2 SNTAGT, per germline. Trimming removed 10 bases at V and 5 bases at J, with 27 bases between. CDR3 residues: CANSNRDTTHGHQPQHF. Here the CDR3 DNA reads TGTGCCAACTCTAACCGGGACACAACTCACGGCCATCAGCCCCAGCATTTT.

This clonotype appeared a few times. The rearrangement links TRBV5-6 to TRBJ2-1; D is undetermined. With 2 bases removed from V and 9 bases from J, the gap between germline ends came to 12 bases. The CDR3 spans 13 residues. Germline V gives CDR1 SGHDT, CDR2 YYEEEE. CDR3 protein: CASSFGNQIEQFF. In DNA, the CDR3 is TGTGCCAGCAGCTTTGGGAACCAAATTGAGCAGTTCTTC.

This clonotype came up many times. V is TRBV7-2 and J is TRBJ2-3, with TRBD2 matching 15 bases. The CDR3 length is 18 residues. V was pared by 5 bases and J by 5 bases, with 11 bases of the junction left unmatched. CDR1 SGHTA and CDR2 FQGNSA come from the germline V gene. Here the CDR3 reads CASSPTGLAGGRVDTQYF. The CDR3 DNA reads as TGTGCCAGCAGCCCAACGGGACTAGCGGGGGGCCGAGTAGATACGCAGTATTTT.

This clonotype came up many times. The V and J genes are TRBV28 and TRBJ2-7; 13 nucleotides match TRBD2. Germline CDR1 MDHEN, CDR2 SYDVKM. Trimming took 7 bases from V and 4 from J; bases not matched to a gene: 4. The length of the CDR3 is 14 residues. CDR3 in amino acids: CASKRTSGSYEQYF. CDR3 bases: TGTGCCAGCAAGCGGACTAGCGGGAGTTACGAGCAGTACTTC.

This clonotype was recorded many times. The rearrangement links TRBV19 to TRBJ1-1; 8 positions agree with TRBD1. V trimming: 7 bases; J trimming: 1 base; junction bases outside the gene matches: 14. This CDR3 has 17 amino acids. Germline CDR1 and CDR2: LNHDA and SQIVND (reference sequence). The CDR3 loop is CASNRGGSTVQNTEAFF. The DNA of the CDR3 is TGTGCCAGTAACAGGGGGGGCTCGACAGTTCAGAACACTGAAGCTTTCTTT.

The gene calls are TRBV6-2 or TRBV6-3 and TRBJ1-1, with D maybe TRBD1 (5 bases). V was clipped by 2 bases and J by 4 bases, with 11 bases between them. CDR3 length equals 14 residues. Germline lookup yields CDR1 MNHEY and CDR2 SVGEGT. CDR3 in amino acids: CASSYVGGGTEAFF. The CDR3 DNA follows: TGTGCCAGCAGTTACGTCGGGGGTGGCACTGAAGCTTTCTTT.

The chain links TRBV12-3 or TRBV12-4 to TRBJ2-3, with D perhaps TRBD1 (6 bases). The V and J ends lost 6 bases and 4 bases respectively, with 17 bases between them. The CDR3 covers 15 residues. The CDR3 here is CASRTTGTGSDTQYF. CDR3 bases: TGTGCCAGCAGAACTACAGGGACCGGTTCAGATACGCAGTATTTT.

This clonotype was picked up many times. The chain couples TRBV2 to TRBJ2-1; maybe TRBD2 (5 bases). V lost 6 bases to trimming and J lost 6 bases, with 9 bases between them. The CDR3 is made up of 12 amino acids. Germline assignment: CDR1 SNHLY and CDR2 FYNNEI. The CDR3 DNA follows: TGTGCCAGCAGGGCTAGCAGCAATGAGCAGTTCTTC. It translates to CASRASSNEQFF.